The 25 T cell receptor beta chains below were found in one sample sequenced in a study of blood T cells in healthy people across ages. Sample-barcoded 5' priming and a J-beta primer mix drove a second PCR of roughly 7 to 11 cycles. MiXCR, applied by TCRdb to the 5' RACE reads, yields one record per CDR3 protein. The table lists fewer than 1.5 million distinct CDR3 sequences, about 40% of them singletons. The sequencing input was blood. Every receptor here comes from a woman aged 18-30 years in good health.

This sequence joins TRBV5-1 and TRBJ2-1; no reliable D call. Germline CDR1 SGHRS, CDR2 YFSETQ. The CDR3 extends over 15 amino acids. V was clipped by 2 bases and J by 6 bases, with 15 bases between them. DNA for the CDR3: TGCGCCAGCAGCTTAGATACTTATTCATCCAATGAGCAGTTCTTC. It is translated as CASSLDTYSSNEQFF.

The J gene is TRBJ1-5, the V gene TRBV24-1; TRBD1 is a possible D gene (6 bases). The CDR3 length is 15 residues. Trimming removed 4 bases from V and 4 bases from J, with 13 bases in between. The V gene's germline CDR1 is KGHDR and CDR2 SFDVKD. The CDR3 is CATSDSQGRNQPQHF. CDR3 DNA sequence: TGTGCCACCAGTGACTCCCAGGGGCGGAATCAGCCCCAGCATTTT.

In DNA, the CDR3 is TGCAGTGCTAGTCTACCCCGGGGGTCGCCAGGGGGTACGCAGTATTTT. As protein: CSASLPRGSPGGTQYF. The chain links TRBV20-1 to TRBJ2-3; D is perhaps TRBD1 (7 bases). The CDR3 has 16 residues. Germline V gene data show CDR1 as DFQATT and CDR2 as SNEGSKA (reference sequence). The V end was cut by 3 bases, the J end by 8 bases, with 24 bases between.

V usage is TRBV4-1 and J usage is TRBJ2-3, with D uncertain. V was trimmed by 1 base and J by 2 bases, leaving 13 bases between them. The germline CDR1 and CDR2 sequences are MGHRA and YSYEKL. The CDR3 runs to 16 residues. The CDR3, as DNA: TGCGCCAGCAGCCAAGGAGACACCAGAATCACAGATACGCAGTATTTT. As protein: CASSQGDTRITDTQYF.

This clonotype has only a few counts. V and J are TRBV10-2 and TRBJ1-5; 9 bases fit TRBD1. Trimming cost V 1 base and J 0 bases; bases outside gene matches: 10. CDR3 length equals 19 residues. CDR1 and CDR2 (germline): WSHSY, SAAADI. Here the CDR3 reads CASSEFSSGQGHSNQPQHF. CDR3 DNA: TGCGCCAGCAGTGAGTTCTCTTCGGGACAGGGCCATAGCAATCAGCCCCAGCATTTT.

This clonotype has just a few counts. J is TRBJ2-1 and V is TRBV6-2 or TRBV6-3; TRBD1 or TRBD2 may be the D gene (5 bases each). The V gene's germline CDR1 is MNHEY and CDR2 SVGEGT. Trimming took off 4 bases at V and 0 bases at J, with 10 bases between the two ends. The CDR3 is made up of 15 amino acids. As DNA, the CDR3 is TGTGCCAGCAGTTCCGGGGCCATCTCCTACAATGAGCAGTTCTTC. Its translation: CASSSGAISYNEQFF.

The chain employs TRBV7-9 and TRBJ2-7; D could derive from TRBD1 or TRBD2 (5 bases each). Germline-derived CDR1 and CDR2 are SEHNR and FQNEAQ (reference sequence). CDR3 length: 14 amino acids. V was pared by 3 bases and J by 9 bases, with 18 bases between. CDR3 nucleotide sequence: TGTGCCAGCAGCTTCTCGGGACCTTACTCCGGGCAGTACTTC. Its translation: CASSFSGPYSGQYF.

This chain links TRBV5-1 with TRBJ2-3, with D uncertain. The CDR3 runs 15 residues. The germline V gene encodes CDR1 SGHRS and CDR2 YFSETQ. V gave up 4 bases and J gave up 1 base, with 13 bases separating them. CDR3 residues: CASSPAWTGTDTQYF. CDR3 coding DNA: TGCGCCAGCAGCCCAGCCTGGACGGGCACAGATACGCAGTATTTT.

This clonotype turned up a few times. The V and J genes are TRBV7-9 and TRBJ2-5, with 8 bases that match TRBD1. Looked up from germline, CDR1 is SEHNR and CDR2 is FQNEAQ (reference sequence). The CDR3 loop spans 13 amino acids. The trim removed 5 bases at V and 4 bases at J, leaving 3 bases unmatched. The CDR3 sequence: CASSHGQGETQYF. CDR3 nucleotides: TGTGCCAGCAGCCACGGACAGGGAGAGACCCAGTACTTC.

The chain is built from TRBV4-1 and TRBJ2-5, with D possibly TRBD2 on 6 matching bases. Germline V CDR1 and CDR2: MGHRA, YSYEKL. V was pared by 0 bases and J by 11 bases, with 16 bases between. This CDR3 is built from 14 residues. DNA of the CDR3: TGCGCCAGCAGCCAAGACAACGCGGGGAATGAGCAGTACTTC. It is translated as CASSQDNAGNEQYF.

This chain uses TRBV3-1 with TRBJ2-7, with 7 bases fitting TRBD1. The CDR3 is 15 amino acids. Trimming cost V 1 base and J 3 bases; bases outside gene matches: 6. Per the germline V gene, CDR1 is LGHDT and CDR2 is YNNKEL (reference sequence). CDR3 amino acids: CASSQVAGTDYEQYF. For the CDR3, the DNA is TGTGCCAGCAGCCAAGTCGCCGGGACAGACTACGAGCAGTACTTC.

This clonotype was detected only once. The J gene is TRBJ2-7, the V gene TRBV28; TRBD2 might be the D (6 bases). This CDR3 contains 16 residues. Germline CDR1 reads MDHEN; CDR2 reads SYDVKM. V lost 4 bases, J lost 3 bases, and 19 bases lay in between. CDR3 in amino acids: CASSSPRAGSVYEQYF. The CDR3 nucleotides read TGTGCCAGCAGTTCCCCCCGGGCGGGATCGGTCTACGAGCAGTACTTC.

This clonotype appeared once. The chain joins TRBV20-1 to TRBJ2-1, with 15 positions matching TRBD2. With 4 bases clipped from V and 7 bases from J, the junction kept 5 bases outside the gene matches. The CDR3 is 15 amino acids. CDR1 is DFQATT, CDR2 SNEGSKA, per germline (reference sequence). CDR3 bases: TGCAGTGCTAAGGCCGGGACTAGCGGGAGGAATGAGCAGTTCTTC. This gives the protein CSAKAGTSGRNEQFF.

This clonotype showed up many times. In DNA form, the CDR3 reads TGTGCCAGCAGTGCGGGACAGGGGAATTCACCCCTCCACTTT. Translation gives CASSAGQGNSPLHF. The V call is TRBV2, the J call TRBJ1-6, with 10 bases fitting TRBD1. Germline V gene lookup returns CDR1 SNHLY and CDR2 FYNNEI. The CDR3 loop spans 14 amino acids. V shed 4 bases and J 7 bases; nucleotides not matched to a gene: 1.

Points on this clonotype: The junction differs from germline at one of its ends, possibly a read error. The CDR3 DNA is TGCGCCAGCAGCCAGGACAACATTAACGATGGCTACACCTTC. The encoded protein is CASSQDNINDGYTF. The gene calls are TRBV5-1 and TRBJ1-2; D is perhaps TRBD1 (5 bases). The CDR3 runs to 14 residues. The germline gives CDR1 SGHRS, CDR2 YFSETQ.

This chain links TRBV25-1 with TRBJ1-2; D is unclear. Trimming shortened V by 4 bases and J by 1 base, and 10 bases separated the two germline ends. Germline loops: CDR1 MGHDK, CDR2 SYGVNS. The CDR3 runs to 14 residues. CDR3 coding DNA: TGTGCCAGCAGTGGTCGCTACGGTAACTATGGCTACACCTTC. Its translation: CASSGRYGNYGYTF.

This chain links TRBV20-1 with TRBJ2-1; 9 bases map to TRBD2. The CDR3 covers 15 residues. Germline loops: CDR1 DFQATT, CDR2 SNEGSKA (reference sequence). The V and J ends lost 1 base and 5 bases, in that order; junction bases with no gene match: 6. CDR3 DNA: TGCAGTGCTAGAGCGGGGCGGGGGGGAAACAATGAGCAGTTCTTC. This sequence encodes CSARAGRGGNNEQFF.

This rearrangement joins TRBV12-3 or TRBV12-4 to TRBJ2-1; D may be TRBD1 or TRBD2 (5 bases each). This CDR3 region has 18 residues. V gave up 5 bases and J gave up 0 bases, with 20 bases separating them. The CDR3 here is CASSLTLRGPNSYNEQFF. The CDR3 DNA reads TGTGCCAGCAGTCTAACTCTCCGGGGCCCCAACTCCTACAATGAGCAGTTCTTC.

Notes on this clonotype: One end of the junction does not line up with germline, which may come from a read error. The chain employs TRBV12-3 or TRBV12-4 and TRBJ2-1; a possible D gene is TRBD2 (7 bases). The CDR3 is 15 residues long. The CDR3 region is CASSLRAGAYSEQFF. The CDR3 DNA sequence: TGTGCCAGCAGTTTAAGGGCGGGGGCCTACAGTGAGCAGTTCTTC.

The chain is built from TRBV6-5 and TRBJ2-7; the D gene could be TRBD1 or TRBD2 (7 bases each). This CDR3 is 14 amino acids long. V lost 5 bases and J 6 bases, leaving 17 bases between the germline ends. Germline V gene lookup returns CDR1 MNHEY and CDR2 SVGAGI. The CDR3 DNA reads TGTGCCAGCAGTCTACTCGACAGGGAGGGCGAGCAGTACTTC. It translates to CASSLLDREGEQYF.

The V call is TRBV15, the J call TRBJ1-4; TRBD1 matches 7 bases. CDR1 is LNHNV and CDR2 is YYDKDF in the germline V gene (reference sequence). The CDR3 runs 14 residues. V shed 10 bases, J shed 8 bases, and the junction held 13 bases outside the gene matches. The CDR3 sequence: CARRQGGGEEKLFF. DNA of the CDR3: TGTGCCAGAAGACAGGGCGGCGGTGAGGAAAAACTGTTTTTT. Based on the CDR3 plus reference TRBV15 and TRBJ1-4, the full variable domain is DAMVIQNPRYQVTQFGKPVTLSCSQTLNHNVMYWYQQKSSQAPKLLFHYYDKDFNNEADTPDNFQSRRPNTSFCFLDIRSPGLGDTAMYLCARRQGGGEEKLFFGSGTQLSVL.

This clonotype was observed once. The chain uses TRBV7-2 and TRBJ2-2; D is uncertain. Looked up from germline, CDR1 is SGHTA and CDR2 is FQGNSA. With 2 bases removed from V and 1 base from J, the gap between germline ends came to 5 bases. There are 14 residues in the CDR3. DNA for the CDR3: TGTGCCAGCAGCTTACACCAGAACACCGGGGAGCTGTTTTTT. Its protein is CASSLHQNTGELFF.

The chain couples TRBV6-1 to TRBJ1-6, with 10 bases identical to TRBD1. The V and J ends lost 6 bases and 7 bases, in that order; junction bases with no gene match: 9. Per the germline V gene, CDR1 is MNHNS and CDR2 is SASEGT. There are 16 residues in the CDR3. In nucleotides, the CDR3 is TGTGCCAGCAGAACCGGGACAGGGGTTGAGAATTCACCCCTCCACTTT. The encoded protein is CASRTGTGVENSPLHF.

In this sample, this clonotype turned up a few times. The J gene is TRBJ2-7, the V gene TRBV5-5, with a weak D call TRBD2 (5 bases). V lost 7 bases, J lost 2 bases, and 16 bases lay in between. The CDR3 length is 14 residues. The germline V gene encodes CDR1 SGHKS and CDR2 YYEKEE (reference sequence). The CDR3 sequence is CASGETPATYEQYF. CDR3 coding DNA: TGTGCCAGCGGGGAGACACCGGCGACCTACGAGCAGTACTTC.

This clonotype has more than one count but fewer than ten. V usage is TRBV20-1 and J usage is TRBJ2-7, with 8 bases matching TRBD2. Germline CDR1 DFQATT, CDR2 SNEGSKA (reference sequence). CDR3 length: 14 residues. Trimming cost V 1 base and J 3 bases; bases outside gene matches: 5. CDR3: CSARGGTSIYEQYF. As DNA, the CDR3 is TGCAGTGCTAGAGGGGGGACTAGTATCTACGAGCAGTACTTC.